The TCR beta chain under discussion was sequenced for a study of T cell repertoires in cytomegalovirus infection (dated by TCRdb to the late 2010s). Broadly, across the study: Peptide stimulations targeted recently identified HLA-C-restricted CMV epitopes, whose presentation resists viral immunomodulation, together with well-studied HLA-B-restricted epitopes. Donor HLA type was relevant to the analysis, because carriage of CMV infection together with the matching HLA type was indicated by public TCR beta signatures. The paper as a whole reports these results and caveats: In the ex vivo response, HLA-C-restricted CMV-specific TCR beta clonotypes were dominant, and in two of eight donors the single most frequent clonotype came from this HLA-C-restricted group. In both this cohort and an independent cohort of several hundred donors, the cumulative frequency of public TCR beta family members distinguished carriers of CMV infection plus the relevant HLA type.

CDR1 and CDR2, looked up from the germline V gene, are SGHVT and SQSDAQ. The CDR3, from cysteine to phenylalanine, totals 14 residues. CDR3 DNA only is kept here, 42 bases in frame from base 1. V loses 8 bases of germline sequence and J loses 1 base, and the interval between the two ends is 14 bases. This specimen's treatment or condition label, interpreted: in vitro stimulation with specific CMV peptide epitopes to enrich CMV-specific T cells. The data were produced on an Illumina HiSeq 1500. The raw public data were reprocessed by TCRdb itself: fastp quality trimming at Q25, MiXCR clonotype calling, in-frame beta chains only. CDR3 protein duplicates are merged, each entry listing the most common genes and DNA. This sample lists 650,000 to 900,000 distinct CDR3 sequences; approximately 32% were detected once. Clones ranked in the top ten supply 9.5% to 15% of the sample. With respect to this clonotype: No antigen is known for it. No base qualities exist here, and no much larger clone lies one base off it.

The chain couples TRBV7-4 to TRBJ2-5, with the D gene not confidently named. This receptor was obtained from a human donor in good health (CMV status not recorded). Some clones in this sample may be carry-over from other donors' samples. The sample here was cultured CD8+ T cells from PBMCs, taken from culture after CMV antigen stimulation. The nucleotide sequence is given as TGTGCCAGCTGGGCTTCGGTACTCCAAGAGACCCAGTACTTC. It translates to CASWASVLQETQYF.